This is a list of T cell receptor beta chains from one sample in a study of blood T cell repertoires in COVID-19. Profiled with immunoSEQ multiplex PCR; TCRdb holds only in-frame clones, not every one. The table shows 85,000 to 95,000 clones, with about 89% occurring only once. Sequencing used peripheral blood. These receptors originate from a woman aged 45-60 years in a cohort sampled during active COVID-19. Each CDR3 is given with its conserved first and last residue. D genes are given only for firm matches. Clone sizes are given selectively: once, few, many, or a class where the clone is expanded.

size: NA; V: TRBV27; J: TRBJ2-7; D: TRBD1; CDR3: CASSLGTGAYEQYF; DNA: TGTGCCAGCAGTTTGGGGACAGGGGCCTACGAGCAGTACTTC
size: few; V: TRBV11-3; J: TRBJ2-7; D: NA; CDR3: CASSLLVSYEQYF; DNA: TGTGCCAGCAGCTTACTAGTGTCCTACGAGCAGTACTTC
size: NA; V: TRBV5-1; J: TRBJ2-7; D: TRBD1; CDR3: CASSLQGREQYF; DNA: TGCGCCAGCAGCTTACAGGGGCGGGAGCAGTACTTC
size: NA; V: TRBV5-1; J: TRBJ1-6; D: TRBD1; CDR3: CASSLKGQGGSPLHF; DNA: TGCGCCAGCAGCTTGAAGGGACAGGGGGGTTCACCCCTCCACTTT
size: NA; V: TRBV19; J: TRBJ1-2; D: TRBD1; CDR3: CASRQGMFVGYTF; DNA: TGTGCCAGTAGACAGGGGATGTTCGTTGGCTACACCTTC
size: NA; V: TRBV6-1; J: TRBJ2-7; D: NA; CDR3: CASSEATGLGASYEQYF; DNA: TGTGCCAGCAGTGAAGCGACGGGTCTGGGGGCCTCCTACGAGCAGTACTTC
size: few; V: TRBV9; J: TRBJ2-2; D: TRBD2; CDR3: CASSDRGGGTGELFF; DNA: TGTGCCAGCAGCGATCGCGGGGGAGGCACCGGGGAGCTGTTTTTT
size: NA; V: TRBV3-1/TRBV3-2; J: TRBJ1-1; D: NA; CDR3: CASSQAQVGTEAFF; DNA: TGTGCCAGCAGCCAAGCCCAGGTTGGCACTGAAGCTTTCTTT
size: NA; V: TRBV24-1; J: TRBJ1-6; D: TRBD1; CDR3: CASPLGTVNSPLHF; DNA: TGTGCCAGCCCTTTGGGGACAGTTAATTCACCCCTCCACTTT
size: NA; V: TRBV4-2; J: TRBJ1-6; D: TRBD1; CDR3: CASSQGDRKNSPLHF; DNA: TGTGCCAGCAGCCAAGGGGACAGGAAAAATTCACCCCTCCACTTT
size: NA; V: TRBV4-1; J: TRBJ1-6; D: NA; CDR3: CASSQDRASPLHF; DNA: TGCGCCAGCAGCCAAGACAGGGCTTCACCCCTCCACTTT
size: NA; V: TRBV28; J: TRBJ1-1; D: TRBD1; CDR3: CASSPMTGQPNTEAFF; DNA: TGTGCCAGCAGTCCGATGACAGGGCAACCGAACACTGAAGCTTTCTTT
size: once; V: TRBV7-9; J: TRBJ2-1; D: TRBD2; CDR3: CASRAGTSGRSSYNEQFF; DNA: TGTGCCAGCAGGGCCGGGACTAGCGGGCGCAGCTCCTACAATGAGCAGTTCTTC
size: NA; V: TRBV10-3; J: TRBJ2-2; D: TRBD2; CDR3: CAISGTSGFANTGELFF; DNA: TGTGCCATCAGTGGGACTAGCGGATTCGCGAACACCGGGGAGCTGTTTTTT
size: NA; V: TRBV2; J: TRBJ1-5; D: NA; CDR3: CASKVGGSNQPQHF; DNA: TGTGCCAGCAAAGTCGGGGGAAGCAATCAGCCCCAGCATTTT
size: NA; V: TRBV7-9; J: TRBJ2-1; D: TRBD2; CDR3: CASSLTSGFNEQFF; DNA: TGTGCCAGCAGCTTGACTAGCGGGTTCAATGAGCAGTTCTTC
size: NA; V: TRBV5-5; J: TRBJ2-1; D: NA; CDR3: CASSPVLTKDNEQFF; DNA: TGTGCCAGCAGCCCCGTACTAACTAAGGACAATGAGCAGTTCTTC
size: NA; V: TRBV6-4; J: TRBJ2-3; D: TRBD2; CDR3: CASSASGGTDTQYF; DNA: TGTGCCAGCAGTGCCAGCGGGGGCACAGATACGCAGTATTTT
size: NA; V: TRBV4-2; J: TRBJ1-2; D: TRBD1; CDR3: CASSQDLGQGYGYTF; DNA: TGTGCCAGCAGCCAAGATTTAGGACAGGGGTATGGCTACACCTTC
size: NA; V: TRBV7-9; J: TRBJ2-7; D: TRBD2; CDR3: CASGLGTSGKVVEQYF; DNA: TGTGCCAGCGGCTTAGGGACTAGCGGGAAGGTGGTCGAGCAGTACTTC
size: NA; V: TRBV6-5; J: TRBJ2-7; D: TRBD1; CDR3: CASRAGTEYEQYF; DNA: TGTGCCAGCAGGGCCGGGACAGAATACGAGCAGTACTTC
size: NA; V: TRBV6-6; J: TRBJ2-2; D: TRBD2; CDR3: CASSRSGLAGGTGELFF; DNA: TGTGCCAGCAGTCGCTCGGGACTAGCGGGGGGTACCGGGGAGCTGTTTTTT
size: NA; V: TRBV15; J: TRBJ2-7; D: NA; CDR3: CATSRDPAGLYEQYF; DNA: TGTGCCACCAGCAGAGATCCAGCGGGTCTGTACGAGCAGTACTTC
size: NA; V: TRBV11-2; J: TRBJ2-1; D: TRBD2; CDR3: CASSVGTSGRKQFF; DNA: TGTGCCAGCAGCGTCGGGACTAGCGGGAGGAAGCAGTTCTTC
size: once; V: TRBV5-1; J: TRBJ2-5; D: NA; CDR3: CASSLGQASETQYF; DNA: TGCGCCAGCAGCTTGGGTCAGGCATCCGAGACCCAGTACTTC
size: NA; V: TRBV11-2; J: TRBJ2-1; D: NA; CDR3: CASTRRGDLHSYNEQFF; DNA: TGTGCCAGCACCCGCAGGGGGGACCTGCACTCCTACAATGAGCAGTTCTTC
size: NA; V: TRBV18; J: TRBJ1-3; D: NA; CDR3: CASSPSTAYSGNTIYF; DNA: TGTGCCAGCTCACCGTCGACAGCTTACTCTGGAAACACCATATATTTT
size: NA; V: TRBV30; J: TRBJ2-7; D: TRBD1; CDR3: CAWSTSTGYEQYF; DNA: TGTGCCTGGAGTACTTCGACAGGGTACGAGCAGTACTTC
size: NA; V: TRBV24-1; J: TRBJ2-1; D: TRBD2; CDR3: CATSDPDLAGFYNEQFF; DNA: TGTGCCACCAGTGACCCGGACCTAGCGGGGTTCTACAATGAGCAGTTCTTC
size: once; V: TRBV30; J: TRBJ1-2; D: NA; CDR3: CAWKPGLYGYTF; DNA: TGTGCCTGGAAGCCAGGACTTTATGGCTACACCTTC
size: NA; V: TRBV10-2; J: TRBJ2-2; D: NA; CDR3: CASSGTPNTGELFF; DNA: TGCGCCAGCAGCGGGACACCGAACACCGGGGAGCTGTTTTTT
size: NA; V: TRBV4-1; J: TRBJ1-3; D: TRBD1; CDR3: CASSQPQGEIIYF; DNA: TGCGCCAGCAGCCAACCACAGGGGGAGATCATATATTTT
size: few; V: TRBV9; J: TRBJ2-2; D: TRBD1; CDR3: CASSANLLGQGTTGELFF; DNA: TGTGCCAGCAGCGCTAACCTATTGGGACAGGGAACCACCGGGGAGCTGTTTTTT
size: NA; V: TRBV5-1; J: TRBJ2-4; D: TRBD2; CDR3: CASSSSGRLNIQYF; DNA: TGCGCCAGCAGCTCTAGCGGGAGGTTAAACATTCAGTACTTC
size: NA; V: TRBV3-1/TRBV3-2; J: TRBJ2-5; D: NA; CDR3: CASSPSWTEETQYF; DNA: TGTGCCAGCAGCCCGTCCTGGACAGAAGAGACCCAGTACTTC
size: NA; V: TRBV9; J: TRBJ1-1; D: TRBD1; CDR3: CASSVGQGGLLNTEAFF; DNA: TGTGCCAGCAGCGTGGGGCAGGGGGGACTTTTGAACACTGAAGCTTTCTTT
size: NA; V: TRBV3-1/TRBV3-2; J: TRBJ1-5; D: NA; CDR3: CASSQDRVQPQHF; DNA: TGTGCCAGCAGCCAAGACCGGGTTCAGCCCCAGCATTTT
size: once; V: TRBV3-1/TRBV3-2; J: TRBJ2-7; D: TRBD2; CDR3: CASSQAVGGGPGQYF; DNA: TGTGCCAGCAGCCAAGCTGTCGGGGGAGGGCCTGGGCAGTACTTC
size: NA; V: TRBV5-1; J: TRBJ2-3; D: NA; CDR3: CASSWGQGGTDTQYF; DNA: TGCGCCAGCAGCTGGGGACAAGGAGGTACAGATACGCAGTATTTT
size: NA; V: TRBV10-3; J: TRBJ2-7; D: NA; CDR3: CAISVSSGSSAYEQYF; DNA: TGTGCCATCAGTGTGTCTTCGGGTTCCTCCGCCTACGAGCAGTACTTC
size: NA; V: TRBV19; J: TRBJ1-3; D: TRBD1; CDR3: CASTRTGGFGNTIYF; DNA: TGTGCCAGTACCCGAACAGGGGGCTTTGGAAACACCATATATTTT
size: NA; V: TRBV7-8; J: TRBJ1-3; D: NA; CDR3: CASSWTVGNTIYF; DNA: TGTGCCAGCAGTTGGACTGTCGGAAACACCATATATTTT